This T cell receptor (beta chain) derives from a study of read filtering for tumor transcriptome and immune sequencing. Study-level information: IR-seq gave about 3.5 to 10.27 million TCR reads per sample; RNA-seq gave about 75 to 1,400.

This clonotype was counted many times. Molecular barcoded adaptors covering alpha/delta and beta/gamma chains were used on roughly 370 ng RNA. MiXCR was run by TCRdb on the reads, yielding one entry per CDR3 protein. The table has about 24,000 distinct CDR3 sequences, approximately 22% seen once. The trim removed 4 bases at V and 9 bases at J, leaving 16 bases unmatched. The germline V gene has CDR1 LGHDT and CDR2 YNNKEL (reference sequence). The CDR3 runs to 17 residues. V gene TRBV3-1 combines with J gene TRBJ2-1; TRBD2 aligns across 9 bases. This TCR derives from a donor at least 40 years old with multiple myeloma. Sample: a population of CD138-negative cells sorted from bone marrow. The CDR3 nucleotides are TGTGCCAGCAGCCGAGCGGGGGCGGGAGGGCCGGTCAGTGAGCAGTTCTTC. Translating it yields CASSRAGAGGPVSEQFF.